This TCR beta chain was profiled in a study of cytomegalovirus exposure and HLA in healthy donors. A multiplex PCR was run with 60 Vbeta primers and 13 Jbeta primers. Repertoires were generated with immunoSEQ multiplex PCR, while TCRdb's copy carries only in-frame clones and drops some. Of some 210,000 clones listed, 70% to 80% were seen once; the top ten hold over 2%. Study results and limitations: Available immune exposure information was restricted to CMV serostatus only. The study carried out a later analysis of TCR beta sequences. It associated about 15,000 of them with specific HLA alleles at a false discovery rate of 0.05.

A note on this clone: The antigen is not known.

Healthy bone marrow donors formed the donor group. Sequenced input: PBMCs. The clonotype originates from a woman aged 25 to 39 in good health and CMV-seropositive.

The CDR3, as DNA: TGTGCCAGCAGTTTATTGGGACAGGGATTTAGCTATGGCTACACCTTC. Protein sequence: CASSLLGQGFSYGYTF. The chain carries TRBV27 and TRBJ1-2, with TRBD1 matching 9 bases. The CDR3 sequence is 16 residues long. V shed 1 base and J 4 bases; nucleotides not matched to a gene: 7. Germline values: CDR1 MNHEY, CDR2 SMNVEV (reference sequence).